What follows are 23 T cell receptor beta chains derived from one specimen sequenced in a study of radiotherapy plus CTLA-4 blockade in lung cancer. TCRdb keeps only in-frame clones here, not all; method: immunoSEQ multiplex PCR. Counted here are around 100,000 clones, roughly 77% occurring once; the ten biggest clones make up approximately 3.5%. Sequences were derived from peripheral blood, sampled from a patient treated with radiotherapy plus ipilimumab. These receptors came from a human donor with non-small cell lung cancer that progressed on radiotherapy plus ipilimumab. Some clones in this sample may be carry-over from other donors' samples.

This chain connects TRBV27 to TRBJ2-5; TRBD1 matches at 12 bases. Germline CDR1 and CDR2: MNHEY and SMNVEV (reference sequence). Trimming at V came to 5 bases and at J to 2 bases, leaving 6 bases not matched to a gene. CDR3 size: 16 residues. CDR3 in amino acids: CASSPGQGARQETQYF. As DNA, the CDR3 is TGTGCCAGCAGTCCGGGACAGGGGGCGAGGCAAGAGACCCAGTACTTC.

CDR3 coding DNA: TGTGCTAGTGGTTGGGGGGACCCCTCCAACGGGTGTGGCTACACCTTC. Translating it yields CASGWGDPSNGCGYTF. This chain uses TRBV12-5 with TRBJ1-2; perhaps TRBD1 as D (5 bases). V shed 4 bases and J shed 7 bases, with 22 bases lying between them. This CDR3 region has 16 residues. Germline-derived CDR1 and CDR2 are LGHNT and FRNRAP. The complete variable domain, with remaining parts taken from reference TRBV12-5 and TRBJ1-2, reads DARVTQTPRHKVTEMGQEVTMRCQPILGHNTVFWYRQTMMQGLELLAYFRNRAPLDDSGMPKDRFSAEMPDATLATLKIQPSEPRDSAVYFCASGWGDPSNGCGYTFGSGTRLTVV.

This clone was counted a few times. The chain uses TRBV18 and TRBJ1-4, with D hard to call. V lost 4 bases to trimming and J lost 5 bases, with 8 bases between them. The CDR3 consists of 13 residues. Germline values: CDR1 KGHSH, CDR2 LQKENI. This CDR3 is CASSRGGNEKLFF. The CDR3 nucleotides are TGTGCCAGCTCACGCGGAGGAAATGAAAAACTGTTTTTT.

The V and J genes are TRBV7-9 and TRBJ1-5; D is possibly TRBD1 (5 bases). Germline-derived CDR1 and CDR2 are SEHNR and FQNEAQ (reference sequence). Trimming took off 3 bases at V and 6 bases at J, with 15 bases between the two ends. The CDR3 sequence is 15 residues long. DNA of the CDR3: TGTGCCAGCAGCTTCCAGGGCCGGGGGATTCAGCCCCAGCATTTT. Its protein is CASSFQGRGIQPQHF.

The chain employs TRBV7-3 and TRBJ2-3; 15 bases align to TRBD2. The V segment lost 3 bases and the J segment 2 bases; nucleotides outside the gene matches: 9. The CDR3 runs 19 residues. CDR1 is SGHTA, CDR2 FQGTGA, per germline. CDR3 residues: CASSFGTSGGFSFTDTQYF. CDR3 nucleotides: TGTGCCAGCAGCTTCGGGACTAGCGGGGGGTTCTCTTTCACAGATACGCAGTATTTT.

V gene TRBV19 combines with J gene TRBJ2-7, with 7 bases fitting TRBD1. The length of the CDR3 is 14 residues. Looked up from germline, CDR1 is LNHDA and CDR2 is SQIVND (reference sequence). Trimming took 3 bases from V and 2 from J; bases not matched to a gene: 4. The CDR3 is CASSIRDSTYEQYF. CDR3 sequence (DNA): TGTGCCAGTAGTATCCGGGACAGCACCTACGAGCAGTACTTC.

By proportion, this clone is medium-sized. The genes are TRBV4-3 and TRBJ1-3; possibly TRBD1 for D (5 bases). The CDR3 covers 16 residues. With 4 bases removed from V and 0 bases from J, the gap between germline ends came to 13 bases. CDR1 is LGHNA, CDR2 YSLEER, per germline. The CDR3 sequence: CASSPEGSRSGNTIYF. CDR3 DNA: TGCGCCAGCAGCCCAGAGGGGTCCCGCTCTGGAAACACCATATATTTT.

This CDR3 is CASSGDRSSTDTQYF. The CDR3 DNA is TGTGCCAGCAGTGGGGACCGTTCTAGCACAGATACGCAGTATTTT. V usage is TRBV2 and J usage is TRBJ2-3; TRBD1 or TRBD2 may be the D gene (5 bases each). Germline CDR1 is SNHLY and CDR2 is FYNNEI. The CDR3 loop spans 15 amino acids. V was shortened by 4 bases and J by 0 bases, with 11 bases between the two germline ends.

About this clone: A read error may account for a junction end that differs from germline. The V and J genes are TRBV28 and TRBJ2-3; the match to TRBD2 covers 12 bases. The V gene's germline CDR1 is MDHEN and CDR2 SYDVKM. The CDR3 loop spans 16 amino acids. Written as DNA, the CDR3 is TGTACCAGCAGCATTGCTAGCGGGGGGGCCAAAGATACGCAGTATTTT. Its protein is CTSSIASGGAKDTQYF.

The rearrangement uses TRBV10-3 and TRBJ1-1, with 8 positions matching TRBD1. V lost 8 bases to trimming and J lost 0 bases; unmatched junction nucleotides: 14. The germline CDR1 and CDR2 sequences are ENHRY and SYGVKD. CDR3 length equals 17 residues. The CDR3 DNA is TGTGCCATCGGGGCTCCGGGGACAGGAGAGATGAACACTGAAGCTTTCTTT. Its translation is CAIGAPGTGEMNTEAFF.

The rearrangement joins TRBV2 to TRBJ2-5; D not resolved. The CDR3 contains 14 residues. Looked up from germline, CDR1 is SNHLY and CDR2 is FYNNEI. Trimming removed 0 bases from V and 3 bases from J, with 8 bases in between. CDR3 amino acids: CASSEAPGKETQYF. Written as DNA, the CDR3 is TGTGCCAGCAGTGAAGCGCCGGGTAAAGAGACCCAGTACTTC.

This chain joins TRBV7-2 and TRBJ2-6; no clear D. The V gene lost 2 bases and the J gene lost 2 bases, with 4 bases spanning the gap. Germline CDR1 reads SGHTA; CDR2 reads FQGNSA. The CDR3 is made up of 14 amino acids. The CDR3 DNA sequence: TGTGCCAGCAGCTTAAATCCTGGGGCCAACGTCCTGACTTTC. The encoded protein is CASSLNPGANVLTF.

The CDR3 DNA follows: TGTGCCAGCAGAAAACAGGCCCGGAATAACTATGGCTACACCTTC. This gives the protein CASRKQARNNYGYTF. This chain joins TRBV11-3 and TRBJ1-2, with D possibly matching TRBD1 (5 bases). This CDR3 spans 15 amino acids. Germline lookup yields CDR1 SGHNT and CDR2 YENEEA. Deletions cut 6 bases from V and 1 base from J, with 15 bases between.

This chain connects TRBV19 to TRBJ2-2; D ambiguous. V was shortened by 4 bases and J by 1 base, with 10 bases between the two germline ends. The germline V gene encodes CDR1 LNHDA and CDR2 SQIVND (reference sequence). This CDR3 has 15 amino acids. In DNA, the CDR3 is TGTGCCAGTAGTACGAGCAGGTTGAACACCGGGGAGCTGTTTTTT. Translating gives CASSTSRLNTGELFF.

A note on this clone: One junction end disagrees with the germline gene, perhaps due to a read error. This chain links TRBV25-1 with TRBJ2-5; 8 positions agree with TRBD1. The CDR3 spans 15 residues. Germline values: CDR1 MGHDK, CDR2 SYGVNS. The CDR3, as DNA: TGTGCCAGCAACCGAGGACAGGGTGGACAAGGGACCCAGTACTTC. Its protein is CASNRGQGGQGTQYF.

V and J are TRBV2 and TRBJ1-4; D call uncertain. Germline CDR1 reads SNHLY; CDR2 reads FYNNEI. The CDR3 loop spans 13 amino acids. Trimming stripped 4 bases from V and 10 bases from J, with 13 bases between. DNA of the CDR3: TGTGCCAGCAGTGTGGGTGGATCCGGAAAACTGTTTTTT. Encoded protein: CASSVGGSGKLFF.

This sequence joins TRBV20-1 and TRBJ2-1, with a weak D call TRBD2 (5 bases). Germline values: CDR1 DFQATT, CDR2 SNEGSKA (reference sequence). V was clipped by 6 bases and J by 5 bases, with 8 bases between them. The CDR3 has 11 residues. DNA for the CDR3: TGCAGTGCCACCGGGGACAATGAGCAGTTCTTC. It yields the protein CSATGDNEQFF.

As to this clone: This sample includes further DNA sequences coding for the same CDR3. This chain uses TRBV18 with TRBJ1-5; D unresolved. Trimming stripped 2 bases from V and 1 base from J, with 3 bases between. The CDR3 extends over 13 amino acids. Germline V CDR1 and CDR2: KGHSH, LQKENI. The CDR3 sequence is CASSPDSNQPQHF. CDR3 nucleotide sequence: TGTGCCAGCTCACCAGACAGCAATCAGCCCCAGCATTTT.

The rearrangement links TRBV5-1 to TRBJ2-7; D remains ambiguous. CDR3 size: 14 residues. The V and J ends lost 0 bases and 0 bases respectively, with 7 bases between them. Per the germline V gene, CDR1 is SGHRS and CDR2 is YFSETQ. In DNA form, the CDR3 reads TGCGCCAGCAGCTTGGAACAGCTCTCCTACGAGCAGTACTTC. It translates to CASSLEQLSYEQYF. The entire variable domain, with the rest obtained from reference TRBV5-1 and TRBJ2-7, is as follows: KAGVTQTPRYLIKTRGQQVTLSCSPISGHRSVSWYQQTPGQGLQFLFEYFSETQRNKGNFPGRFSGRQFSNSRSEMNVSTLELGDSALYLCASSLEQLSYEQYFGPGTRLTVT.

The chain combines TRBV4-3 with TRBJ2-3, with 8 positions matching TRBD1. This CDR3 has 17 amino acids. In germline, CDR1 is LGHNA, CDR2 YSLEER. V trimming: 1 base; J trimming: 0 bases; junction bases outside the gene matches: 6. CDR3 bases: TGCGCCAGCAGCCAAGGACAGGGGAGTTCGAGCACAGATACGCAGTATTTT. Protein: CASSQGQGSSSTDTQYF.

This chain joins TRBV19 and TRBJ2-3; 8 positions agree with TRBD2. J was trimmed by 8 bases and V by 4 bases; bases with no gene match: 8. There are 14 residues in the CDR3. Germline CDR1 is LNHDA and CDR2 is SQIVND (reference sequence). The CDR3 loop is CASSTSGGAPTQYF. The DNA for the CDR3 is TGTGCCAGTAGTACGTCGGGGGGGGCCCCTACGCAGTATTTT.

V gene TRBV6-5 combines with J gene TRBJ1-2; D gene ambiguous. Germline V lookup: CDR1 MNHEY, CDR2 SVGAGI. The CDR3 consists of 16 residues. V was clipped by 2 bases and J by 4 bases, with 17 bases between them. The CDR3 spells CASSYLTGGYLYGYTF. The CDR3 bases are TGTGCCAGCAGTTACCTGACGGGAGGCTACCTCTATGGCTACACCTTC.

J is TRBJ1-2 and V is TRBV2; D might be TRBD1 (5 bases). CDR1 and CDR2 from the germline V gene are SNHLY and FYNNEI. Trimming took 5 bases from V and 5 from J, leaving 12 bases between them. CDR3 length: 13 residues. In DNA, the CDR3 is TGTGCCAGCAGTAGACAGCTCTCTTATGGCTACACCTTC. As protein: CASSRQLSYGYTF.